Listed here are 24 T cell receptor beta chains from one sample, sequenced in a study of blood T cells in healthy people across ages. Sample-barcoded 5' priming and a J-beta primer mix drove a second PCR of about 7 to 11 cycles. TCRdb fed the 5' RACE reads into MiXCR, producing one record per CDR3 protein. The data show about 1.5 million distinct CDR3 sequences, roughly 43% seen once. The sample was blood. These TCRs come from a woman younger than 35 in good health.

The chain couples TRBV12-3 or TRBV12-4 to TRBJ2-3; 8 positions match TRBD2. J lost 8 bases, V lost 3 bases, and 13 bases had no gene match. The CDR3 is made up of 16 amino acids. The CDR3 protein is CASSFSLAGQPVTQYF. The CDR3, as DNA: TGTGCCAGCAGTTTTTCGCTAGCGGGCCAGCCGGTTACGCAGTATTTT.

The chain couples TRBV29-1 to TRBJ2-7, with 8 nucleotides matching TRBD1. The closer fit of TRBJ2-4 to the DNA end suggests the J call may be wrong. The germline gives CDR1 SQVTM, CDR2 ANQGSEA. The CDR3 sequence is 12 residues long. CDR3 in DNA: TGCAGCGTTCCGGGACAGGCAGACATTCAGTACTTC. It translates to CSVPGQADIQYF.

The V gene is TRBV6-6, the J gene TRBJ2-7; TRBD1 agrees at 10 bases. CDR3 length: 15 amino acids. Germline V gives CDR1 MNHNY, CDR2 SVGAGI (reference sequence). V lost 2 bases and J lost 3; bases outside the gene matches: 4. The CDR3 sequence: CASSYLGTGDYEQYF. CDR3 sequence (DNA): TGTGCCAGCAGTTACCTCGGGACAGGGGACTACGAGCAGTACTTC.

This clonotype was recorded a few times. The chain joins TRBV29-1 to TRBJ2-7; TRBD1 agrees at 7 bases. This CDR3 has 14 residues. V was clipped by 2 bases and J by 2 bases; unmatched bases: 6. The germline CDR1 and CDR2 sequences are SQVTM and ANQGSEA. CDR3 coding DNA: TGCAGCGTTGAACGGCAGGGGGACACCTACGAGCAGTACTTC. Translation gives CSVERQGDTYEQYF.

The rearrangement joins TRBV10-3 to TRBJ2-7; 9 bases map to TRBD1. The length of the CDR3 is 13 residues. With V trimmed by 8 bases and J by 0 bases, 2 bases remained unmatched. The germline gives CDR1 ENHRY, CDR2 SYGVKD. As DNA, the CDR3 is TGTGCCATCGCGGGACAGGGCTCCTACGAGCAGTACTTC. This sequence encodes CAIAGQGSYEQYF.

This chain links TRBV3-1 with TRBJ2-5; the D call may be TRBD1 or TRBD2 (6 bases each). The CDR3 sequence is 18 residues long. The V gene's germline CDR1 is LGHDT and CDR2 YNNKEL (reference sequence). Trimming cost V 1 base and J 4 bases, with 22 bases left between them. CDR3 amino acids: CASSQGGAIPGGSETQYF. In DNA, the CDR3 is TGTGCCAGCAGCCAAGGGGGGGCCATTCCCGGAGGATCAGAGACCCAGTACTTC.

The rearrangement links TRBV5-1 to TRBJ2-1, with 8 bases matching TRBD2. J gave up 2 bases and V 0 bases, and 4 bases lay outside the gene matches. This CDR3 is 16 amino acids long. Per germline, CDR1 SGHRS and CDR2 YFSETQ. CDR3 protein: CASSLAPGGPYNEQFF. The CDR3 nucleotides read TGCGCCAGCAGCTTGGCCCCGGGGGGGCCCTACAATGAGCAGTTCTTC.

This clonotype was detected only a few times. The genes are TRBV20-1 and TRBJ2-1, with D unclear. The CDR3 spans 11 residues. Germline CDR1 DFQATT, CDR2 SNEGSKA (reference sequence). V dropped 7 bases and J dropped 3 bases, with 7 bases sitting between them. CDR3 sequence reads: CSGGIYNEQFF. CDR3 bases: TGCAGTGGAGGAATCTACAATGAGCAGTTCTTC.

This clonotype was observed a few times. The J gene is TRBJ1-5, the V gene TRBV12-3 or TRBV12-4; the match to TRBD1 covers 7 bases. The CDR3 spans 14 residues. With V trimmed by 3 bases and J by 7 bases, 6 bases remained unmatched. The CDR3 DNA is TGTGCCAGCAGTTTTCAGGGGGGCTACCAGCCCCAGCATTTT. This encodes CASSFQGGYQPQHF.

This clonotype was seen more than once but under ten times. The chain employs TRBV3-1 and TRBJ1-1, with D tentatively TRBD1 (6 bases). The ends were cut back, 3 bases at V and 6 bases at J, with 11 bases in the middle. This CDR3 is 13 amino acids long. Germline V gene lookup returns CDR1 LGHDT and CDR2 YNNKEL (reference sequence). The CDR3 DNA reads TGTGCCAGCAGCCACCGGGACATCTCTGAAGCTTTCTTT. It translates to CASSHRDISEAFF.

Only a few counts were recorded for this clonotype. This chain uses TRBV20-1 with TRBJ1-1, with a tentative D call TRBD1 (5 bases). The germline V and J ends were trimmed by 6 bases and 7 bases, with 15 bases remaining between them. CDR1 and CDR2 (germline): DFQATT, SNEGSKA (reference sequence). This CDR3 region has 12 residues. CDR3 region: CSATSRGVEAFF. The CDR3 DNA reads TGCAGTGCCACATCTAGAGGGGTTGAAGCTTTCTTT.

The V gene is TRBV4-3, the J gene TRBJ2-1; 8 bases agree with TRBD1. V shed 2 bases, J shed 10 bases, and the junction held 10 bases outside the gene matches. Germline V gives CDR1 LGHNA, CDR2 YSLEER. The CDR3 spans 15 residues. CDR3 sequence: CASSQFDRGGYEQFF. In DNA, the CDR3 is TGCGCCAGCAGCCAATTCGACAGGGGCGGATACGAGCAGTTCTTC.

The table lists this clonotype with a few counts. The J gene is TRBJ2-1, the V gene TRBV7-6, with 8 bases aligning to TRBD2. J was trimmed by 9 bases and V by 0 bases; bases with no gene match: 7. The CDR3 runs to 15 residues. Germline V gene data show CDR1 as SGHVS and CDR2 as FNYEAQ. CDR3 sequence reads: CASSLAGGALLEQFF. The CDR3 DNA reads TGTGCCAGCAGCTTAGCCGGGGGGGCGTTACTTGAGCAGTTCTTC. The full variable domain, completed using reference TRBV7-6 and TRBJ2-1, is GAGVSQSPRYKVTKRGQDVALRCDPISGHVSLYWYRQALGQGPEFLTYFNYEAQQDKSGLPNDRFSAERPEGSISTLTIQRTEQRDSAMYRCASSLAGGALLEQFFGPGTRLTVL.

This clonotype has a handful of counts. The gene calls are TRBV6-5 and TRBJ2-7; no definite D call. Trimming removed 6 bases at V and 5 bases at J, with 26 bases between. The length of the CDR3 is 17 residues. Per germline, CDR1 MNHEY and CDR2 SVGAGI. CDR3 bases: TGTGCCAGCAGCTACACATGGGCTGGGGTTCCTCGGGACGAGCAGTACTTC. It yields the protein CASSYTWAGVPRDEQYF.

To note about this clonotype: Compared with germline, one end of the junction differs, possibly owing to a read error. The chain uses TRBV20-1 and TRBJ1-2, with a tentative D call TRBD1 (5 bases). The CDR3 spans 13 residues. Germline V CDR1 and CDR2: DFQATT, SNEGSKA (reference sequence). The CDR3, as DNA: TGCAGTGCCAGAGACAGCAACCTCTATGGCTACACCTTC. It is translated as CSARDSNLYGYTF.

The chain carries TRBV27 and TRBJ1-2; weak D call: TRBD1 (5 bases). The V and J ends lost 6 bases and 3 bases respectively, with 17 bases between them. Germline V lookup: CDR1 MNHEY, CDR2 SMNVEV (reference sequence). This CDR3 region has 15 residues. The chain's CDR3 is CASSWAGTEYYGYTF. The CDR3 region has the DNA TGTGCCAGCAGCTGGGCCGGGACGGAGTACTATGGCTACACCTTC.

This clonotype was seen a handful of times. The V call is TRBV27, the J call TRBJ2-3, with TRBD2 identical over 11 bases. The CDR3 runs to 15 residues. The germline CDR1 and CDR2 sequences are MNHEY and SMNVEV (reference sequence). The junction had 9 bases not matched to a gene; V was cut back by 8 bases and J by 5 bases. CDR3 DNA sequence: TGTGCCAGCCTCCCACTAGCGGGAGAGGTAGATACGCAGTATTTT. Its protein product is CASLPLAGEVDTQYF.

The chain joins TRBV14 to TRBJ2-2; 10 nucleotides line up with TRBD2. In germline, CDR1 is SGHDN, CDR2 FVKESK. The J segment lost 4 bases and the V segment lost 3 bases, leaving 5 bases of the junction unmatched. The CDR3 is 16 residues long. CDR3 in DNA: TGTGCCAGCAGCCAGCTAGCGGGAGTTGCCACCGGGGAGCTGTTTTTT. Protein: CASSQLAGVATGELFF.

V gene TRBV29-1 combines with J gene TRBJ2-7; D not certain. Trimming took off 4 bases at V and 1 base at J, with 11 bases between the two ends. Per the germline V gene, CDR1 is SQVTM and CDR2 is ANQGSEA. The CDR3 length is 13 residues. Written as DNA, the CDR3 is TGCAGCGTTGCCAGTAGGGCGTCCTACGAGCAGTACTTC. Translating it yields CSVASRASYEQYF.

V usage is TRBV7-9 and J usage is TRBJ2-1; D may be TRBD2 (6 bases). CDR1 is SEHNR, CDR2 FQNEAQ, per germline (reference sequence). Trimming pared 6 bases from V and 4 bases from J, leaving 22 bases between. The CDR3 totals 17 residues. In nucleotides, the CDR3 is TGTGCCAGCAGTTTAATGGGTGGAGGGGTTGGTTACAATGAGCAGTTCTTC. As protein: CASSLMGGGVGYNEQFF. The variable domain in full, completed from reference TRBV7-9 and TRBJ2-1, reads DTGVSQNPRHKITKRGQNVTFRCDPISEHNRLYWYRQTLGQGPEFLTYFQNEAQLEKSRLLSDRFSAERPKGSFSTLEIQRTEQGDSAMYLCASSLMGGGVGYNEQFFGPGTRLTVL.

This clonotype was detected only a few times. The V call is TRBV7-9, the J call TRBJ1-1; no clear D. The germline gives CDR1 SEHNR, CDR2 FQNEAQ (reference sequence). There are 12 residues in the CDR3. The germline V and J ends were trimmed by 3 bases and 8 bases, with 10 bases remaining between them. CDR3: CASSLEISEAFF. CDR3 in DNA: TGTGCCAGCAGCTTGGAAATTTCGGAAGCTTTCTTT. Supplemented by reference TRBV7-9 and TRBJ1-1, the full variable domain reads DTGVSQNPRHKITKRGQNVTFRCDPISEHNRLYWYRQTLGQGPEFLTYFQNEAQLEKSRLLSDRFSAERPKGSFSTLEIQRTEQGDSAMYLCASSLEISEAFFGQGTRLTVV.

This clonotype turned up a few times. The rearrangement joins TRBV7-2 to TRBJ1-5; unclear D gene. Germline-derived CDR1 and CDR2 are SGHTA and FQGNSA. The CDR3 contains 15 residues. Trimming pared 1 base from V and 7 bases from J, leaving 14 bases between. DNA for the CDR3: TGTGCCAGCAGCTTAGAGGGAGGGCTTCGGCAGCCCCAGCATTTT. Its protein product is CASSLEGGLRQPQHF.

The gene calls are TRBV5-1 and TRBJ1-5; D unclear. Germline CDR1 and CDR2: SGHRS and YFSETQ. The CDR3 sequence is 15 residues long. Deletions cut 0 bases from V and 1 base from J, with 8 bases between. The CDR3 here is CASSLAPDSNQPQHF. CDR3 DNA: TGCGCCAGCAGCTTGGCCCCGGACAGCAATCAGCCCCAGCATTTT.

The J gene is TRBJ2-7, the V gene TRBV6-2 or TRBV6-3; possibly TRBD2 for D (6 bases). V shed 8 bases and J shed 3 bases, with 11 bases lying between them. This CDR3 is built from 12 residues. The germline gives CDR1 MNHEY, CDR2 SVGEGT. This CDR3 is CASEGAGYEQYF. CDR3 sequence (DNA): TGTGCCAGCGAAGGAGCGGGCTACGAGCAGTACTTC.